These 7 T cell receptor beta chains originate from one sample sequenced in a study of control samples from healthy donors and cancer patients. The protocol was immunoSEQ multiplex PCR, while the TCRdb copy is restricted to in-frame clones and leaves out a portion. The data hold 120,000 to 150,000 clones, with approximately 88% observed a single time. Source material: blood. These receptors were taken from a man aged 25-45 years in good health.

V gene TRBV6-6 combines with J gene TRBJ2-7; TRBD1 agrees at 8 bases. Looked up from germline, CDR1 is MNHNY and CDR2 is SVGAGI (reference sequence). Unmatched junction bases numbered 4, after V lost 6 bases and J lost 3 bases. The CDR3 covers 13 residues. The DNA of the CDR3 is TGTGCCAGCAGCCGCGACAGGGGCTACGAGCAGTACTTC. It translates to CASSRDRGYEQYF.

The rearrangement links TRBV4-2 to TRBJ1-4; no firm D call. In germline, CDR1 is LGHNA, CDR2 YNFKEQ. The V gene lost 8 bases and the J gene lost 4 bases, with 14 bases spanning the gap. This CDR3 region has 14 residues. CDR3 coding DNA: TGTGCCAGCGGCTTGCAGGAGTTTAATGAAAAACTGTTTTTT. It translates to CASGLQEFNEKLFF.

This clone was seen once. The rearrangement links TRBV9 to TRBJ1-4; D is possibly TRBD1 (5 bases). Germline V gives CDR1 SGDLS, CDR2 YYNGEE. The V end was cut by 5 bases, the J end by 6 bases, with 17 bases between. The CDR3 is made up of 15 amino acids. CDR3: CASSPSGARDEKLFF. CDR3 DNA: TGTGCCAGCAGTCCTTCCGGGGCTCGGGATGAAAAACTGTTTTTT.

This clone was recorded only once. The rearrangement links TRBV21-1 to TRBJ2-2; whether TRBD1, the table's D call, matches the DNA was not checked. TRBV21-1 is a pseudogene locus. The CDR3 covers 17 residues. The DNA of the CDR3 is TGTGCCAGCAGCTATGATAGGACAGGGGACCCAACAGGGGAGCTGTTTTTT. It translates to CASSYDRTGDPTGELFF.

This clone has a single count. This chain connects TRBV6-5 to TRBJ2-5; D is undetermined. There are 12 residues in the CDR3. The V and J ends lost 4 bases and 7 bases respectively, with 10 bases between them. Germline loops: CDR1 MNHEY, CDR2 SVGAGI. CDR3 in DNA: TGTGCCAGCAGTTCGCCCGTGGGGACCCAGTACTTC. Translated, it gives CASSSPVGTQYF.

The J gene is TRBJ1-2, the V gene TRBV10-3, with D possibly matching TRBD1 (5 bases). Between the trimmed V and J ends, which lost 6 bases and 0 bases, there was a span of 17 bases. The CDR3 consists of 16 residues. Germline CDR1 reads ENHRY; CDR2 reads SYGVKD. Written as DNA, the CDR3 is TGTGCCATCAGCCACCCAGGGCAGGGAGCTAACTATGGCTACACCTTC. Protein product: CAISHPGQGANYGYTF.

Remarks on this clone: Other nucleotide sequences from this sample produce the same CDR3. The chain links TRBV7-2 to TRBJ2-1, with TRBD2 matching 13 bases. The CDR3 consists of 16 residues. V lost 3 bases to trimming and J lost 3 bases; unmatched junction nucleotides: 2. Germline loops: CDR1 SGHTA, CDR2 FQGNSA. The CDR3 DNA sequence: TGTGCCAGCAGCTTGAGGACTAGCGGGAGCTACAATGAGCAGTTCTTC. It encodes CASSLRTSGSYNEQFF.